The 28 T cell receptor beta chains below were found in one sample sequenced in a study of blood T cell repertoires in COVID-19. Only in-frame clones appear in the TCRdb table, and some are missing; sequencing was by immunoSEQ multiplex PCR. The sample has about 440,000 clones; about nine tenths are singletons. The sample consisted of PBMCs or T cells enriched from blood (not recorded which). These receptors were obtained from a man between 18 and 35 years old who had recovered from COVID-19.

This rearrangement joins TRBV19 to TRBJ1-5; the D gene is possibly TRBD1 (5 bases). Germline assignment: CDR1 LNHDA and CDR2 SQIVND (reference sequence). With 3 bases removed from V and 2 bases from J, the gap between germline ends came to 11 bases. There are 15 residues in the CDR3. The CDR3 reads CASSMGGIGNQPQHF. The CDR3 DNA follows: TGTGCCAGTAGTATGGGGGGAATCGGCAATCAGCCCCAGCATTTT.

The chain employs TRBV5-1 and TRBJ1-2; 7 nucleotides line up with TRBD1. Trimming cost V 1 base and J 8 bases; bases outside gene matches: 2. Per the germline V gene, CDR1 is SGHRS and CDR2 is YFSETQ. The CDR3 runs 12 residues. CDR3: CASSLTGEGYTF. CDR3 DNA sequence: TGCGCCAGCAGCTTGACAGGGGAAGGCTACACCTTC. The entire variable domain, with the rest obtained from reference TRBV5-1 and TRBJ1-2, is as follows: KAGVTQTPRYLIKTRGQQVTLSCSPISGHRSVSWYQQTPGQGLQFLFEYFSETQRNKGNFPGRFSGRQFSNSRSEMNVSTLELGDSALYLCASSLTGEGYTFGSGTRLTVV.

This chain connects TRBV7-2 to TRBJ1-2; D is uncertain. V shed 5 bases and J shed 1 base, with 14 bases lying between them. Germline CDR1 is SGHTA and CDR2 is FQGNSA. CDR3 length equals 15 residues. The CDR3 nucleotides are TGTGCCAGCAGCGGAGGCCTTACTGTTAACTATGGCTACACCTTC. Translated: CASSGGLTVNYGYTF. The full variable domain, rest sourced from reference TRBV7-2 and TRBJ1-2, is GAGVSQSPSNKVTEKGKDVELRCDPISGHTALYWYRQSLGQGLEFLIYFQGNSAPDKSGLPSDRFSAERTGGSVSTLTIQRTQQEDSAVYLCASSGGLTVNYGYTFGSGTRLTVV.

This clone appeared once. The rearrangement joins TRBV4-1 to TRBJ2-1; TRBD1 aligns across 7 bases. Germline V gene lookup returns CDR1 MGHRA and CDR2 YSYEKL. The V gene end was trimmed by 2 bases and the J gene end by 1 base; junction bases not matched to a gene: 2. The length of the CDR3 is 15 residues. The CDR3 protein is CASSQQTGSYNEQFF. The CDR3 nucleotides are TGCGCCAGCAGCCAACAGACAGGGTCCTACAATGAGCAGTTCTTC.

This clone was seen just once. CDR3 amino acids: CASGLTGLAGGVDTLAKNIQYF. The CDR3 DNA follows: TGTGCCAGCGGCTTAACGGGACTAGCGGGAGGGGTCGACACCCTAGCCAAAAACATTCAGTACTTC. J is TRBJ2-4 and V is TRBV28; 16 bases are shared with TRBD2. The length of the CDR3 is 22 residues. V shed 8 bases and J 0 bases; nucleotides not matched to a gene: 19. Germline CDR1 and CDR2: MDHEN and SYDVKM.

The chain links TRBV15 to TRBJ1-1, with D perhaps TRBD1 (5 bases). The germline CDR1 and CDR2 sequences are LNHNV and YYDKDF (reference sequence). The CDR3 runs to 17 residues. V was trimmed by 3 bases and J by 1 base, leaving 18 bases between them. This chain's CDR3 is CATSRPGLGFPNTEAFF. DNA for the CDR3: TGTGCCACCAGCAGGCCGGGACTGGGATTTCCGAACACTGAAGCTTTCTTT. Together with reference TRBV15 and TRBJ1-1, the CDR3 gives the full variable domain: DAMVIQNPRYQVTQFGKPVTLSCSQTLNHNVMYWYQQKSSQAPKLLFHYYDKDFNNEADTPDNFQSRRPNTSFCFLDIRSPGLGDTAMYLCATSRPGLGFPNTEAFFGQGTRLTVV.

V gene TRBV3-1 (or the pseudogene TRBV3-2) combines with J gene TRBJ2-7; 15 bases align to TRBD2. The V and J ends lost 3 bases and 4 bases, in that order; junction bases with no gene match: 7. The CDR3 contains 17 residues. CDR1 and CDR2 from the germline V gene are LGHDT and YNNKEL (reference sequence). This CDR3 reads CASSHGTSGGPAYEQYF. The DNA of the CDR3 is TGTGCCAGCAGCCACGGGACTAGCGGGGGGCCTGCTTACGAGCAGTACTTC.

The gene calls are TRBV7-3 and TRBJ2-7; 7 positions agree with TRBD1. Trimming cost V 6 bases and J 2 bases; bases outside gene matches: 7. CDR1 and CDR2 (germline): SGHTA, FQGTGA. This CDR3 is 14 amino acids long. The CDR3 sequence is CASRKRGPPYEQYF. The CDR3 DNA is TGTGCCAGCAGAAAAAGGGGGCCCCCCTACGAGCAGTACTTC.

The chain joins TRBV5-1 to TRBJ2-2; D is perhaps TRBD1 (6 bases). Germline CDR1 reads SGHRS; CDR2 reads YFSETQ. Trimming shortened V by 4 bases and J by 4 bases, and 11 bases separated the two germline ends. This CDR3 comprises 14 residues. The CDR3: CASSGQRPTGELFF. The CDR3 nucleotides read TGCGCCAGCAGCGGACAGAGACCCACCGGGGAGCTGTTTTTT. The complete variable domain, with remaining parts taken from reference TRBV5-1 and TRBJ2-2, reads KAGVTQTPRYLIKTRGQQVTLSCSPISGHRSVSWYQQTPGQGLQFLFEYFSETQRNKGNFPGRFSGRQFSNSRSEMNVSTLELGDSALYLCASSGQRPTGELFFGEGSRLTVL.

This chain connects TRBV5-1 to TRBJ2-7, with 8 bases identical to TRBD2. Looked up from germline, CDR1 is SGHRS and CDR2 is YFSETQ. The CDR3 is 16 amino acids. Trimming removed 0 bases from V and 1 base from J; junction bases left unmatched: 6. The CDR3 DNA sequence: TGCGCCAGCAGCTTGGCCGGGAGGGAGGGATCCTACGAGCAGTACTTC. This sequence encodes CASSLAGREGSYEQYF. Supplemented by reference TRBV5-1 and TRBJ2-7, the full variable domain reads KAGVTQTPRYLIKTRGQQVTLSCSPISGHRSVSWYQQTPGQGLQFLFEYFSETQRNKGNFPGRFSGRQFSNSRSEMNVSTLELGDSALYLCASSLAGREGSYEQYFGPGTRLTVT.

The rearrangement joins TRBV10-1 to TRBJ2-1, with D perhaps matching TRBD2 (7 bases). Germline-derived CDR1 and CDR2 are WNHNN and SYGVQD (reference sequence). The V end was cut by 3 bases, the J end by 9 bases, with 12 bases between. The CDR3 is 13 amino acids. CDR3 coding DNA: TGCGCCAGCAGTGAAGGGGGGGACGGTGAGCAGTTCTTC. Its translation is CASSEGGDGEQFF.

CDR3 sequence (DNA): TGTGCCAGCTCACCACCTTTGACAGGCCCACATGGCTACACCTTC. It translates to CASSPPLTGPHGYTF. The rearrangement uses TRBV18 and TRBJ1-2; tentatively, D is TRBD1 (6 bases). V lost 0 bases and J 6 bases, leaving 14 bases between the germline ends. The CDR3 runs to 15 residues. Germline V gives CDR1 KGHSH, CDR2 LQKENI.

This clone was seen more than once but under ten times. CDR3 residues: CASSPRTGLDQPQHF. For the CDR3, the DNA is TGTGCCAGCAGTCCCCGGACAGGGTTAGATCAGCCCCAGCATTTT. The J gene is TRBJ1-5, the V gene TRBV27; 8 bases agree with TRBD1. Germline loops: CDR1 MNHEY, CDR2 SMNVEV (reference sequence). This CDR3 contains 15 residues. With 5 bases clipped from V and 5 bases from J, the junction kept 8 bases outside the gene matches.

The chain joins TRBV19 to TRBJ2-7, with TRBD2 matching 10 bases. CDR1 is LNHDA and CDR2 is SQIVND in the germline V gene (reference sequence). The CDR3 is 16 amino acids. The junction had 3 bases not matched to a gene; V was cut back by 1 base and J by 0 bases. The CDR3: CASSIVASGSSYEQYF. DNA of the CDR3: TGTGCCAGTAGTATAGTCGCTAGCGGGAGCTCCTACGAGCAGTACTTC.

The CDR3 loop reads CASSQLGTGNTGELFF. In DNA form, the CDR3 reads TGCGCCAGCAGCCAACTAGGGACAGGGAACACCGGGGAGCTGTTTTTT. The chain couples TRBV5-1 to TRBJ2-2, with 8 bases fitting TRBD1. Per germline, CDR1 SGHRS and CDR2 YFSETQ. V was pared by 4 bases and J by 1 base, with 6 bases of the junction left unmatched. The CDR3 sequence is 16 residues long.

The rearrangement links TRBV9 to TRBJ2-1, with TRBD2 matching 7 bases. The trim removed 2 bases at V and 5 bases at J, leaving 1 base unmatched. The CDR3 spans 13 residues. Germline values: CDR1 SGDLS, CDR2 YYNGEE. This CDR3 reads CASSVRGNNEQFF. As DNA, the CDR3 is TGTGCCAGCAGCGTGCGGGGGAACAATGAGCAGTTCTTC.

CDR3 DNA: TGTGCCAGCAGCTTGGTGCAGGATAATTCACCCCTCCACTTT. Protein product: CASSLVQDNSPLHF. This chain connects TRBV5-4 to TRBJ1-6; D is undetermined. Trimming cost V 0 bases and J 5 bases, with 6 bases left between them. The CDR3 contains 14 residues. Germline lookup yields CDR1 SGHNT and CDR2 YYREEE (reference sequence). Full variable domain (missing parts from reference TRBV5-4 and TRBJ1-6): ETGVTQSPTHLIKTRGQQVTLRCSSQSGHNTVSWYQQALGQGPQFIFQYYREEENGRGNFPPRFSGLQFPNYSSELNVNALELDDSALYLCASSLVQDNSPLHFGNGTRLTVT.

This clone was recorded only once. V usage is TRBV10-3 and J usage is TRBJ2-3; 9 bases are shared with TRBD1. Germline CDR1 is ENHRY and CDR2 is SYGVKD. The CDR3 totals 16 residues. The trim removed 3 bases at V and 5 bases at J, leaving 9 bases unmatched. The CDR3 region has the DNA TGTGCCATCAGTGACCCCCGGGACAGGGCGAAAGATACGCAGTATTTT. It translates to CAISDPRDRAKDTQYF.

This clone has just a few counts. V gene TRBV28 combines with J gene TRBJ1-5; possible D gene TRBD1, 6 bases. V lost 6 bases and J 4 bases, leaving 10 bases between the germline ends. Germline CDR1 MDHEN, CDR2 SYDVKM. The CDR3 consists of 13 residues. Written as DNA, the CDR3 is TGTGCCAGCAGATTACAGGGTAATCAGCCCCAGCATTTT. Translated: CASRLQGNQPQHF.

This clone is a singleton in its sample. CDR3 nucleotides: TGTGCCAGCAGTGTTGGGGGCTCCAGCAATCAGCCCCAGCATTTT. The encoded protein is CASSVGGSSNQPQHF. This chain connects TRBV2 to TRBJ1-5, with D possibly TRBD1 on 6 matching bases. Deletions cut 4 bases from V and 1 base from J, with 11 bases between. This CDR3 is 15 amino acids long. Germline values: CDR1 SNHLY, CDR2 FYNNEI.

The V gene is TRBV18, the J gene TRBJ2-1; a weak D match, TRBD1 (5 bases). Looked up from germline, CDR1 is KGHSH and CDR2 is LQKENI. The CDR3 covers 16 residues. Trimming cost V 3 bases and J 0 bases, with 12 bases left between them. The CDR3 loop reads CASSPRQLSSYNEQFF. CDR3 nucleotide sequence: TGTGCCAGCTCACCGCGACAGCTGAGCTCCTACAATGAGCAGTTCTTC.

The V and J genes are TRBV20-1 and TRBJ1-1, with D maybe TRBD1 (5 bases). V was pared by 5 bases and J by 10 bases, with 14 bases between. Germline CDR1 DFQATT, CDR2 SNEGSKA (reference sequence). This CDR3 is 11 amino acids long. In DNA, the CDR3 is TGCAGTGCTGGGGACTTTAGAGGAGCTTTCTTT. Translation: CSAGDFRGAFF.

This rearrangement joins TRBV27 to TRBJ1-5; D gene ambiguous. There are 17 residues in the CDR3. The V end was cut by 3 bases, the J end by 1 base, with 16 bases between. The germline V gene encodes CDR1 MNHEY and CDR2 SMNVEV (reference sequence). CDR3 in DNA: TGTGCCAGCAGTTTCCTAACCGGTAGCTCGAGCAATCAGCCCCAGCATTTT. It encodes CASSFLTGSSSNQPQHF.

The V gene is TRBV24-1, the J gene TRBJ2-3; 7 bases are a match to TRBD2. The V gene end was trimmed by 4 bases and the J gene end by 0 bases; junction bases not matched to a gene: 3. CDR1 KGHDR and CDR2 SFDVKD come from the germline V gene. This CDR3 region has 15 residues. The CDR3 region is CATSDSSGSTDTQYF. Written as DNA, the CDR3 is TGTGCCACCAGTGACAGTAGCGGGAGCACAGATACGCAGTATTTT.

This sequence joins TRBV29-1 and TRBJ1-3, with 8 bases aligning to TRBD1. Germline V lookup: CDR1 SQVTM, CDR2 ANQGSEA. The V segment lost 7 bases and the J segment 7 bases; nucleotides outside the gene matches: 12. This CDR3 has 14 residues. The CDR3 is CSAILTGEGNTIYF. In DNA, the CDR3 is TGCAGCGCTATACTGACAGGGGAGGGTAACACCATATATTTT.

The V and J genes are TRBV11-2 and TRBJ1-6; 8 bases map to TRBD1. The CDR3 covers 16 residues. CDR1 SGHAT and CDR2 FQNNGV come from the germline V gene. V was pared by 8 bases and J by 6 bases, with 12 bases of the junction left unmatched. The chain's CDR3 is CASATTNRGINSPLHF. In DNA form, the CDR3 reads TGTGCCAGCGCGACTACCAACAGGGGGATTAATTCACCCCTCCACTTT.

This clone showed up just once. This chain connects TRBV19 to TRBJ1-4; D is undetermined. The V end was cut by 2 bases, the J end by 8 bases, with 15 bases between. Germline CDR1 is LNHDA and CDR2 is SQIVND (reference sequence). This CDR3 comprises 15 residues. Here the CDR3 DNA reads TGTGCCAGTAGTATATTCGGGGTAGGAGAAGAAAAACTGTTTTTT. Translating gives CASSIFGVGEEKLFF.

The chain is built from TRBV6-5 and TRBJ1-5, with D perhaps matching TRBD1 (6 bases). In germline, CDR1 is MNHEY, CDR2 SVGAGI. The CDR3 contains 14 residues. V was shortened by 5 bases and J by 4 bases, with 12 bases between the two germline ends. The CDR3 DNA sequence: TGTGCCAGCAGTAACAGGGACACAAATCAGCCCCAGCATTTT. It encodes CASSNRDTNQPQHF.